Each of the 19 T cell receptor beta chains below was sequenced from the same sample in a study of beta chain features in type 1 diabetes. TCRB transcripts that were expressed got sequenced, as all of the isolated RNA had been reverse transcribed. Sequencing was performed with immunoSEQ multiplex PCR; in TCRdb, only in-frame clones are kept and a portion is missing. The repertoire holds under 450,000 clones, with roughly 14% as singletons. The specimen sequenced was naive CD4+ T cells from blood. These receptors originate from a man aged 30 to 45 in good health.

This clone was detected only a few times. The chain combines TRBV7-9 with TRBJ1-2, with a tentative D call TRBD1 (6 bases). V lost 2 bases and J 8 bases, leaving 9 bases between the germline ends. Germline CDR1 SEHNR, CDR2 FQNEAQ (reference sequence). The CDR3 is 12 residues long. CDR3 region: CASSLQQGGYTF. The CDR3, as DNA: TGTGCCAGCAGCTTACAACAGGGAGGCTACACCTTC.

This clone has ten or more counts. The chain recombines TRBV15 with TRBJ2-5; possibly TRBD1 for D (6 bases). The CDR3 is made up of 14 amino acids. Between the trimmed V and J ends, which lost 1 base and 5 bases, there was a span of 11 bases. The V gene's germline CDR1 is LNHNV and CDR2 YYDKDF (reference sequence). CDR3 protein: CATSRAGDRETQYF. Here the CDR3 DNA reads TGTGCCACCAGCAGAGCAGGGGACCGGGAGACCCAGTACTTC.

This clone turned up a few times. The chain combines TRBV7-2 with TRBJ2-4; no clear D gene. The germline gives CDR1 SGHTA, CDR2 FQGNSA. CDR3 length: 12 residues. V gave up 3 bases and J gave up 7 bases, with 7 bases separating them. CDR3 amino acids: CASSFTANIQYF. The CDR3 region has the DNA TGTGCCAGCAGCTTCACGGCTAACATTCAGTACTTC.

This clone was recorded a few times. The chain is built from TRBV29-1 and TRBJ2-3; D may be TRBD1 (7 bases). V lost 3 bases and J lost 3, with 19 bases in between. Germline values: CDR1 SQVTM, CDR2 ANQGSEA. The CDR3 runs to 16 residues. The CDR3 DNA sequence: TGCAGCGTTGATATGCTTGGCGGGACAGCGACAGATACGCAGTATTTT. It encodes CSVDMLGGTATDTQYF.

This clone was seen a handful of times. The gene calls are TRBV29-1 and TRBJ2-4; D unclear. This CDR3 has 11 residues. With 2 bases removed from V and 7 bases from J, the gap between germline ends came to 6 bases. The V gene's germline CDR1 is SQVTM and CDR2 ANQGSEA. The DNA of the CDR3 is TGCAGCGTTGAATCTAAGAACATTCAGTACTTC. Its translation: CSVESKNIQYF. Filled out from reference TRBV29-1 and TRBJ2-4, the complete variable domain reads SAVISQKPSRDICQRGTSLTIQCQVDSQVTMMFWYRQQPGQSLTLIATANQGSEATYESGFVIDKFPISRPNLTFSTLTVSNMSPEDSSIYLCSVESKNIQYFGAGTRLSVL.

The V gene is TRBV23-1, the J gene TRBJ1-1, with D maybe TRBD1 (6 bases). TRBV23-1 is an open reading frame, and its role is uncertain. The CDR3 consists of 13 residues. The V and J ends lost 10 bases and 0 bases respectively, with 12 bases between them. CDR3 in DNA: TGCGCCATAACAGGGTGCATGAACACTGAAGCTTTCTTT. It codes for CAITGCMNTEAFF.

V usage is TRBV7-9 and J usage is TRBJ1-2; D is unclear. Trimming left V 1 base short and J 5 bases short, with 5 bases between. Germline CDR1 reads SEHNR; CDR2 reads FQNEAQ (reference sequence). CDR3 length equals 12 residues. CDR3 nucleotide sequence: TGTGCCAGCAGCTTAGTCGCGTATGGCTACACCTTC. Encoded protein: CASSLVAYGYTF.

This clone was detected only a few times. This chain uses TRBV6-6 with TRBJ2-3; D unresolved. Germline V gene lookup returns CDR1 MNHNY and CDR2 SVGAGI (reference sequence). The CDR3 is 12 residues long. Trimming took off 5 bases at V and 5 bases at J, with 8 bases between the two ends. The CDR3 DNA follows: TGTGCCAGCAGTGGAGTCTTAGATACGCAGTATTTT. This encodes CASSGVLDTQYF.

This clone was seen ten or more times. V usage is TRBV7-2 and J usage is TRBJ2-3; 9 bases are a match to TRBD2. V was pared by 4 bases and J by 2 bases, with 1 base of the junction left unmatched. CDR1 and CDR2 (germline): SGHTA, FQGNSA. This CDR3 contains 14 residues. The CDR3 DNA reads TGTGCCAGCAGCTCGGGACTAGCCACAGATACGCAGTATTTT. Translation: CASSSGLATDTQYF.

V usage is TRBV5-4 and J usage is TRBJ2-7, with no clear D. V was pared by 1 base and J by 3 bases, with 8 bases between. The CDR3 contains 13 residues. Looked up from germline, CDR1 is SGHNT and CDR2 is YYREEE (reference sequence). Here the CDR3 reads CASSLNQLYEQYV. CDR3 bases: TGTGCCAGCAGCTTGAACCAACTCTACGAGCAGTACGTC.

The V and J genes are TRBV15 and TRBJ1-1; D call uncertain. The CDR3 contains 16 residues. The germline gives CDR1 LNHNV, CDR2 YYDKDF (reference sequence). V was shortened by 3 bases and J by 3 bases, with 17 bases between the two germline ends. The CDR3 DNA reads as TGTGCCACCAGCAGGTCCCCGCACCGGAGGGACACTGAAGCTTTCTTT. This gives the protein CATSRSPHRRDTEAFF.

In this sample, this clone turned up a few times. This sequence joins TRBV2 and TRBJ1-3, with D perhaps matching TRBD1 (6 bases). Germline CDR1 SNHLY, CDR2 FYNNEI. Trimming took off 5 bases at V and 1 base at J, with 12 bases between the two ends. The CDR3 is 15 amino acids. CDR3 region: CASSLEGGSGNTIYF. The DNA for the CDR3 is TGTGCCAGCAGTCTCGAAGGGGGGTCTGGAAACACCATATATTTT.

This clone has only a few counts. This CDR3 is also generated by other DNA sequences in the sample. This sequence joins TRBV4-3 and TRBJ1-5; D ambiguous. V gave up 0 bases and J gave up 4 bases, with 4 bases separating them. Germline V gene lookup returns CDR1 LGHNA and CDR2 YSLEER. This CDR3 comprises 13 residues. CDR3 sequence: CASSQDLNQPQHF. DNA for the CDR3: TGCGCCAGCAGCCAAGATCTAAATCAGCCCCAGCATTTT.

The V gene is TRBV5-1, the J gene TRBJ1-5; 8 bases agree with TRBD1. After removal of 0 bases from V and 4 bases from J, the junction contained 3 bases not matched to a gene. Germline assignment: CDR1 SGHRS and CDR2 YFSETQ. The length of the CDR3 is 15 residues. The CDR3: CASSLDGTGNQPQHF. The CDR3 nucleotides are TGCGCCAGCAGCTTGGATGGGACAGGAAATCAGCCCCAGCATTTT.

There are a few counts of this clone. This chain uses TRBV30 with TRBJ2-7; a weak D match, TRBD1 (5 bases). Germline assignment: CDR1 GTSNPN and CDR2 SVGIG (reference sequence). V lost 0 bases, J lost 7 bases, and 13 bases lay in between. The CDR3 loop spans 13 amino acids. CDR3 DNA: TGTGCCTGGAGTGTAGTAGGGGCCGGGGAGCAGTACGTC. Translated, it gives CAWSVVGAGEQYV.

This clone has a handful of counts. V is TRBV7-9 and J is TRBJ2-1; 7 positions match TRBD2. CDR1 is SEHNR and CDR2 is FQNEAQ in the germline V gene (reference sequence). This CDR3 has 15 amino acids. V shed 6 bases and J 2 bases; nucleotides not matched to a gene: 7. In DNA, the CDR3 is TGTGCCAGCAGTCCAGCGGGAAGGGCCTACAATGAGCAGTTCTTC. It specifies CASSPAGRAYNEQFF.

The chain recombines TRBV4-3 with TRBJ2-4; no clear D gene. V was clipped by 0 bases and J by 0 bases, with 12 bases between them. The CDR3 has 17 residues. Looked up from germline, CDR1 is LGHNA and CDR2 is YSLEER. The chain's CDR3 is CASSQDPGSLAKNIQYF. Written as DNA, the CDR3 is TGCGCCAGCAGCCAAGATCCCGGGTCGCTAGCCAAAAACATTCAGTACTTC.

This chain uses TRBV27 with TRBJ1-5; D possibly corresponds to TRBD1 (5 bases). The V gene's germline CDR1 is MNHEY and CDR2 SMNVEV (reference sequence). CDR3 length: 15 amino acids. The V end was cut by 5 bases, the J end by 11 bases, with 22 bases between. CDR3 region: CASSTAGDGGLAQHF. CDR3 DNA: TGTGCCAGCAGTACGGCCGGTGACGGGGGTTTGGCCCAGCATTTT.

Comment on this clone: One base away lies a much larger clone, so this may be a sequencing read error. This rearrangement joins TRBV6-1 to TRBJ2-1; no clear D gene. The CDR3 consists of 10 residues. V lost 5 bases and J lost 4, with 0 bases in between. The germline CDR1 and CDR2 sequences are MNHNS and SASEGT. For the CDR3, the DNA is TGTGCCAGCAGTTACAATGAGCAGTTCTTC. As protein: CASSYNEQFF.